The T cell receptor (beta chain) described here comes from a study of T cell changes during pregnancy in multiple sclerosis. This clone was detected only a few times. Compared with germline, one end of the junction differs, possibly owing to a read error. Using immunoSEQ multiplex PCR, the repertoire was profiled, and TCRdb retains in-frame clones only, with some absent. This table holds 93,000 or so clones, around nine tenths found once. Per the germline V gene, CDR1 is MNHEY and CDR2 is SVGAGI. This CDR3 spans 15 amino acids. This TCR derives from a female donor with multiple sclerosis, enrolled in a pregnancy study. This chain uses TRBV6-5 with TRBJ2-5; 11 nucleotides line up with TRBD2. The material sequenced was peripheral blood, taken after pregnancy. In nucleotides, the CDR3 is TGTGCAAGCAGTAGGCTAGCGGGAGGCAAAGAGACCCAGTACTTC. Protein: CASSRLAGGKETQYF.